Following are 25 T cell receptor beta chains from one sample sequenced in a study of T cell responses to AZD1222 COVID-19 vaccine. The assay was immunoSEQ multiplex PCR, and TCRdb's table has in-frame clones only and misses some. The table shows roughly 140,000 clones, with around 88% occurring only once. The sequenced sample was peripheral blood, obtained on day 0 of AZD1222 vaccination. These receptors were collected from an adult in good health.

In this sample, this clone turned up once. The chain combines TRBV12-3 or TRBV12-4 with TRBJ2-5; possible D gene TRBD1, 6 bases. The CDR3 runs 13 residues. V was clipped by 2 bases and J by 4 bases, with 8 bases between them. CDR3 residues: CASSLTGRETQYF. CDR3 nucleotides: TGTGCCAGCAGTTTAACAGGGCGAGAGACCCAGTACTTC.

The chain employs TRBV9 and TRBJ2-1; the D gene is possibly TRBD1 (6 bases). The CDR3 consists of 15 residues. The V gene's germline CDR1 is SGDLS and CDR2 YYNGEE. Between the trimmed V and J ends, which lost 0 bases and 4 bases, there was a span of 11 bases. In nucleotides, the CDR3 is TGTGCCAGCAGCGTAGACGGGACAAGTTACAATGAGCAGTTCTTC. This encodes CASSVDGTSYNEQFF.

This rearrangement joins TRBV28 to TRBJ1-1; D is undetermined. Trimming shortened V by 4 bases and J by 0 bases, and 3 bases separated the two germline ends. The germline CDR1 and CDR2 sequences are MDHEN and SYDVKM. CDR3 length: 12 residues. The CDR3 sequence: CASSSVNTEAFF. The DNA for the CDR3 is TGTGCCAGCAGTTCTGTGAACACTGAAGCTTTCTTT.

The genes are TRBV25-1 and TRBJ2-1, with D tentatively TRBD2 (5 bases). Germline V gene lookup returns CDR1 MGHDK and CDR2 SYGVNS. This CDR3 spans 13 amino acids. V was clipped by 5 bases and J by 8 bases, with 13 bases between them. This CDR3 reads CASSPIALDEQFF. CDR3 nucleotides: TGTGCCAGCAGTCCGATAGCGCTCGATGAGCAGTTCTTC.

This clone was found once. The chain carries TRBV12-2 and TRBJ2-7; the listed D gene, TRBD2, was not tested against the DNA. TRBV12-2 is a pseudogene locus. This CDR3 has 16 amino acids. CDR3 loop: CASRLARRGDTYEQYF. CDR3 DNA sequence: TGTGCAAGTCGCTTAGCCCGGCGGGGCGACACCTACGAGCAGTACTTC.

With regard to this clone: The junction departs from the called germline gene at one end, perhaps through a read error. The V gene is TRBV30, the J gene TRBJ2-1; D gene uncertain. CDR1 is GTSNPN, CDR2 SVGIG, per germline (reference sequence). CDR3 length: 12 amino acids. The CDR3 DNA reads TGTGCCCGGAGCTACTCCTACAATGAGCAGTTCTTC. Its protein is CARSYSYNEQFF.

The gene calls are TRBV9 and TRBJ2-3, with a weak D call TRBD2 (6 bases). Trimming removed 4 bases at V and 2 bases at J, with 14 bases between. This CDR3 is 15 amino acids long. CDR1 is SGDLS and CDR2 is YYNGEE in the germline V gene. CDR3 amino acids: CASSSEGEITDTQYF. CDR3 coding DNA: TGTGCCAGCAGCTCGGAGGGAGAAATCACAGATACGCAGTATTTT. Complete variable domain (other parts from reference TRBV9 and TRBJ2-3): DSGVTQTPKHLITATGQRVTLRCSPRSGDLSVYWYQQSLDQGLQFLIQYYNGEERAKGNILERFSAQQFPDLHSELNLSSLELGDSALYFCASSSEGEITDTQYFGPGTRLTVL.

The chain carries TRBV3-1 (or the pseudogene TRBV3-2) and TRBJ1-5; D is perhaps TRBD1 (5 bases). V gave up 0 bases and J gave up 6 bases, with 30 bases separating them. The CDR3 runs 21 residues. Germline V gene lookup returns CDR1 LGHDT and CDR2 YNNKEL (reference sequence). The CDR3 DNA reads TGTGCCAGCAGCCAAGATAAATTAAGCTGGAGGGGCCGGGTTTTCAGTCAGCCCCAGCATTTT. It translates to CASSQDKLSWRGRVFSQPQHF.

The chain combines TRBV3-1 (or the pseudogene TRBV3-2) with TRBJ1-5; D is uncertain. This CDR3 spans 15 amino acids. Germline CDR1 and CDR2: LGHDT and YNNKEL (reference sequence). V was shortened by 4 bases and J by 1 base, with 11 bases between the two germline ends. CDR3 sequence: CASSPYTDSNQPQHF. In nucleotides, the CDR3 is TGTGCCAGCAGCCCCTATACCGACAGCAATCAGCCCCAGCATTTT.

The CDR3 is CASTMDRAIGQPQHF. The CDR3, as DNA: TGTGCCAGTACCATGGACAGGGCCATTGGGCAGCCCCAGCATTTT. The V gene is TRBV19, the J gene TRBJ1-5; 8 nucleotides line up with TRBD1. The germline V gene has CDR1 LNHDA and CDR2 SQIVND (reference sequence). This CDR3 has 15 amino acids. Germline trimming cut 7 bases from V and 7 bases from J; bases unmatched to any gene: 12. The whole variable domain, remainder taken from reference TRBV19 and TRBJ1-5, is DGGITQSPKYLFRKEGQNVTLSCEQNLNHDAMYWYRQDPGQGLRLIYYSQIVNDFQKGDIAEGYSVSREKKESFPLTVTSAQKNPTAFYLCASTMDRAIGQPQHFGDGTRLSIL.

The J gene is TRBJ1-1, the V gene TRBV16; D uncertain. V was shortened by 3 bases and J by 6 bases, with 11 bases between the two germline ends. Germline V gene sequence: CDR1 KGHSY, CDR2 FQNENV. The CDR3 totals 13 residues. CDR3 region: CASSHSHGAEAFF. CDR3 nucleotides: TGTGCCAGCAGCCATTCCCATGGGGCTGAAGCTTTCTTT.

The CDR3 loop is CATSRATGFSGYTF. In nucleotides, the CDR3 is TGTGCCACCAGCAGAGCTACAGGGTTCTCTGGCTACACCTTC. This chain connects TRBV15 to TRBJ1-2; D is possibly TRBD1 (6 bases). Trimming took off 1 base at V and 7 bases at J, with 13 bases between the two ends. There are 14 residues in the CDR3. The germline V gene has CDR1 LNHNV and CDR2 YYDKDF (reference sequence).

V and J are TRBV4-2 and TRBJ1-3; the D is unclear. V was pared by 0 bases and J by 2 bases, with 8 bases between. Germline CDR1 and CDR2: LGHNA and YNFKEQ. The CDR3 contains 15 residues. This CDR3 is CASSQDRGAGNTIYF. The CDR3 DNA reads TGTGCCAGCAGCCAAGATCGCGGGGCTGGAAACACCATATATTTT.

As concerns this clone: One base away lies a much larger clone, so this may be a sequencing read error. The chain uses TRBV11-3 and TRBJ2-3; 11 positions agree with TRBD2. The V segment lost 2 bases and the J segment 4 bases; nucleotides outside the gene matches: 2. The CDR3 sequence is 15 residues long. Germline assignment: CDR1 SGHNT and CDR2 YENEEA. The CDR3 reads CASSLTSGSADTQYF. Here the CDR3 DNA reads TGTGCCAGCAGCTTAACTAGCGGGAGTGCAGATACGCAGTATTTT.

This clone was picked up one time. This chain joins TRBV6-5 and TRBJ1-3; D is undetermined. Germline CDR1 reads MNHEY; CDR2 reads SVGAGI. The CDR3 has 15 amino acids. V was pared by 3 bases and J by 4 bases, with 13 bases between. The CDR3 DNA reads as TGTGCCAGCAGTTATGAGGGCGTGTGGGGAAACACCATATATTTT. This translates into CASSYEGVWGNTIYF.

V usage is TRBV5-1 and J usage is TRBJ2-7, with D possibly matching TRBD1 (5 bases). This CDR3 comprises 14 residues. CDR1 SGHRS and CDR2 YFSETQ come from the germline V gene. Trimming pared 0 bases from V and 3 bases from J, leaving 10 bases between. CDR3 sequence (DNA): TGCGCCAGCAGCTTGGGGGCAGGGTACTACGAGCAGTACTTC. This codes for CASSLGAGYYEQYF.

This chain joins TRBV7-2 and TRBJ2-7; 11 bases match TRBD2. This CDR3 contains 14 residues. CDR1 is SGHTA and CDR2 is FQGNSA in the germline V gene. J lost 3 bases, V lost 5 bases, and 3 bases had no gene match. This CDR3 reads CASSHGTSGYEQYF. The CDR3 nucleotides are TGTGCCAGCAGCCATGGGACTAGCGGCTACGAGCAGTACTTC.

J is TRBJ1-2 and V is TRBV6-5; 7 bases agree with TRBD1. The CDR3 runs 14 residues. V was clipped by 6 bases and J by 5 bases; unmatched bases: 9. Germline CDR1 reads MNHEY; CDR2 reads SVGAGI. Written as DNA, the CDR3 is TGTGCCAGCAGGACGCTCGGGACAGCTTATGGCTACACCTTC. This encodes CASRTLGTAYGYTF.

V gene TRBV27 combines with J gene TRBJ1-2; D is possibly TRBD1 (5 bases). V was shortened by 0 bases and J by 5 bases, with 13 bases between the two germline ends. In germline, CDR1 is MNHEY, CDR2 SMNVEV (reference sequence). The CDR3 loop spans 15 amino acids. This CDR3 reads CASSLSVRGRYGYTF. The CDR3 region has the DNA TGTGCCAGCAGTTTATCTGTCCGGGGCCGATATGGCTACACCTTC.

The chain couples TRBV5-1 to TRBJ1-4, with TRBD1 matching 8 bases. Germline lookup yields CDR1 SGHRS and CDR2 YFSETQ. The J segment lost 5 bases and the V segment lost 0 bases, leaving 3 bases of the junction unmatched. CDR3 length: 15 residues. The CDR3 DNA reads TGCGCCAGCAGCTTGGGAAGGACAGGGAATGAAAAACTGTTTTTT. It translates to CASSLGRTGNEKLFF.

The CDR3 DNA reads as TGTGCCAGCAGTTTGGGGACTTCAACCTCCTACAATGAGCAGTTCTTC. Protein sequence: CASSLGTSTSYNEQFF. The chain recombines TRBV28 with TRBJ2-1, with D maybe TRBD2 (6 bases). This CDR3 comprises 16 residues. Germline assignment: CDR1 MDHEN and CDR2 SYDVKM. V gave up 3 bases and J gave up 0 bases, with 12 bases separating them.

This clone was detected once. This sequence joins TRBV18 and TRBJ2-7; D not resolved. Deletions cut 3 bases from V and 0 bases from J, with 6 bases between. Germline loops: CDR1 KGHSH, CDR2 LQKENI. The CDR3 totals 13 residues. In DNA form, the CDR3 reads TGTGCCAGCTCACCTCCTGGCTCCTACGAGCAGTACTTC. It encodes CASSPPGSYEQYF.

The chain carries TRBV5-4 and TRBJ1-3; D might be TRBD1 (5 bases). The CDR3 extends over 15 amino acids. V lost 0 bases and J lost 0, with 7 bases in between. Germline V gives CDR1 SGHNT, CDR2 YYREEE (reference sequence). CDR3 region: CASSLDRSSGNTIYF. CDR3 DNA: TGTGCCAGCAGCTTGGACAGGAGCTCTGGAAACACCATATATTTT.

The chain joins TRBV5-5 to TRBJ2-4, with 11 bases fitting TRBD2. The CDR3 covers 18 residues. Germline V CDR1 and CDR2: SGHKS, YYEKEE (reference sequence). V gave up 4 bases and J gave up 9 bases; unmatched junction bases: 18. CDR3 residues: CASSVGLAGGRVWVIQYF. CDR3 in DNA: TGTGCCAGCAGCGTGGGGCTAGCGGGAGGCCGAGTTTGGGTCATTCAGTACTTC. Based on the CDR3 plus reference TRBV5-5 and TRBJ2-4, the full variable domain is DAGVTQSPTHLIKTRGQQVTLRCSPISGHKSVSWYQQVLGQGPQFIFQYYEKEERGRGNFPDRFSARQFPNYSSELNVNALLLGDSALYLCASSVGLAGGRVWVIQYFGAGTRLSVL.

This clone has only one observation. This chain connects TRBV5-4 to TRBJ2-2, with a weak D call TRBD2 (5 bases). Per germline, CDR1 SGHNT and CDR2 YYREEE (reference sequence). Trimming removed 4 bases at V and 7 bases at J, with 17 bases between. This CDR3 comprises 15 residues. The CDR3, as DNA: TGTGCCAGCAGCCCTTTCGGGGTACGGGGCGGGGAGCTGTTTTTT. Encoded protein: CASSPFGVRGGELFF.